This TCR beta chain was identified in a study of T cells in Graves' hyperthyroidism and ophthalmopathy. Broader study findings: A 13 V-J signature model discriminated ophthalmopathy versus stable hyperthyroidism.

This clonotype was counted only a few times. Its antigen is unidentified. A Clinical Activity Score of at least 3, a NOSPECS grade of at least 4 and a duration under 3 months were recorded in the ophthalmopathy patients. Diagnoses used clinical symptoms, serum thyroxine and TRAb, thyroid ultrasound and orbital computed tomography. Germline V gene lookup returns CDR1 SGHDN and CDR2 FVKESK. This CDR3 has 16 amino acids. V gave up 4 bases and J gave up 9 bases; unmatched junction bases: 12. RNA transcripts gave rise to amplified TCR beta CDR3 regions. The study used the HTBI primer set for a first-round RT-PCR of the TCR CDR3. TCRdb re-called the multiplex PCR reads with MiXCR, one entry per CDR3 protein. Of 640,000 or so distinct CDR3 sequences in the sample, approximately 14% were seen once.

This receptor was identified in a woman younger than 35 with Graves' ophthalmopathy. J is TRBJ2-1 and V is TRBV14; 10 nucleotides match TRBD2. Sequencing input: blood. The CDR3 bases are TGTGCCAGCAGCCTGGAACTAGCGGGGCGTGGGGGTGAGCAGTTCTTC. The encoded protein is CASSLELAGRGGEQFF.